Below are 28 T cell receptor beta chains sequenced from a single sample in a study of T-cell memory formation after mild COVID-19. One entry per CDR3 protein results from TCRdb running MiXCR on the 5' RACE reads. The sample carries hundreds of thousands of distinct CDR3 sequences, roughly 8.2% recorded once. Sequences were obtained from PBMCs or a T cell subset sorted from them (not recorded which). These receptors originate from a man aged 18 to 35 who had mild COVID-19 (a few samples of this study predate the infection). Cell type and time point are not known.

The chain links TRBV3-1 to TRBJ1-2, with TRBD1 matching 12 bases. This CDR3 contains 14 residues. The ends lost 5 bases at V and 14 bases at J; junction bases unmatched: 12. Germline lookup yields CDR1 LGHDT and CDR2 YNNKEL (reference sequence). In DNA, the CDR3 is TGTGCCAGCAGCAACCGGGACAGGGGGCCCGAGAGAACCTTC. Protein: CASSNRDRGPERTF.

This clonotype was seen a few times. V usage is TRBV11-2 and J usage is TRBJ2-7; D is unclear. The V gene lost 8 bases and the J gene lost 0 bases, with 11 bases spanning the gap. Germline CDR1 and CDR2: SGHAT and FQNNGV. CDR3 length: 13 residues. The CDR3 spells CASGSFVSYEQYF. DNA of the CDR3: TGTGCCAGCGGATCTTTCGTCTCCTACGAGCAGTACTTC.

The sample holds a few counts of this clonotype. The chain employs TRBV14 and TRBJ1-6, with D uncertain. This CDR3 spans 18 amino acids. V was trimmed by 4 bases and J by 2 bases, leaving 18 bases between them. CDR1 is SGHDN, CDR2 FVKESK, per germline. Here the CDR3 DNA reads TGTGCCAGCAGCCCCCGGAGTGCAATTTGGGCCTATAATTCACCCCTCCACTTT. It codes for CASSPRSAIWAYNSPLHF.

The chain joins TRBV7-2 to TRBJ2-6; D is unclear. This CDR3 is 15 amino acids long. Germline V gives CDR1 SGHTA, CDR2 FQGNSA. Trimming stripped 2 bases from V and 2 bases from J, with 7 bases between. The CDR3 DNA follows: TGTGCCAGCAGCTTATTTAGAGCTGGGGCCAACGTCCTGACTTTC. This sequence encodes CASSLFRAGANVLTF. Looking up the rest from reference TRBV7-2 and TRBJ2-6 gives the full variable domain: GAGVSQSPSNKVTEKGKDVELRCDPISGHTALYWYRQSLGQGLEFLIYFQGNSAPDKSGLPSDRFSAERTGGSVSTLTIQRTQQEDSAVYLCASSLFRAGANVLTFGAGSRLTVL.

This clonotype has only a few counts. J is TRBJ2-7 and V is TRBV10-2; D possibly corresponds to TRBD2 (6 bases). CDR1 and CDR2 (germline): WSHSY, SAAADI. This CDR3 comprises 13 residues. V was clipped by 3 bases and J by 3 bases, with 9 bases between them. CDR3 DNA: TGCGCCAGCAGTGAAGGCGGGGACTACGAGCAGTACTTC. It encodes CASSEGGDYEQYF.

The chain links TRBV18 to TRBJ2-3, with 10 nucleotides matching TRBD1. J was trimmed by 2 bases and V by 3 bases; bases with no gene match: 11. In germline, CDR1 is KGHSH, CDR2 LQKENI. This CDR3 is built from 18 residues. CDR3 sequence: CASSPLPMDRGVTDTQYF. DNA for the CDR3: TGTGCCAGCTCACCTTTACCAATGGACAGGGGGGTCACAGATACGCAGTATTTT.

The V gene is TRBV5-1, the J gene TRBJ1-5; D is unresolved. The CDR3 is made up of 15 amino acids. CDR1 and CDR2 (germline): SGHRS, YFSETQ. The ends were cut back, 1 base at V and 0 bases at J, with 8 bases in the middle. CDR3 protein: CASSLTDYSNQPQHF. As DNA, the CDR3 is TGCGCCAGCAGCTTGACAGACTATAGCAATCAGCCCCAGCATTTT.

Only a few counts were recorded for this clonotype. The chain is built from TRBV3-1 and TRBJ2-3; TRBD2 aligns across 8 bases. The V segment lost 1 base and the J segment 4 bases; nucleotides outside the gene matches: 4. CDR1 is LGHDT and CDR2 is YNNKEL in the germline V gene (reference sequence). The CDR3 contains 15 residues. CDR3 in DNA: TGTGCCAGCAGCCAAGCGGGGGGGCCCTCAGATACGCAGTATTTT. This translates into CASSQAGGPSDTQYF.

This chain links TRBV5-1 with TRBJ2-3; D ambiguous. The V and J ends lost 4 bases and 10 bases respectively, with 19 bases between them. The germline gives CDR1 SGHRS, CDR2 YFSETQ. The CDR3 consists of 14 residues. Here the CDR3 DNA reads TGCGCCAGCAGCCCCGACCCTGTTAGGTCTGCGCAGTATTTT. Protein product: CASSPDPVRSAQYF. The whole variable domain, filled in from reference TRBV5-1 and TRBJ2-3, reads KAGVTQTPRYLIKTRGQQVTLSCSPISGHRSVSWYQQTPGQGLQFLFEYFSETQRNKGNFPGRFSGRQFSNSRSEMNVSTLELGDSALYLCASSPDPVRSAQYFGPGTRLTVL.

The chain has TRBV6-6 and TRBJ1-5; no clear D gene. The CDR3 contains 14 residues. Deletions cut 8 bases from V and 6 bases from J, with 17 bases between. Germline V gives CDR1 MNHNY, CDR2 SVGAGI (reference sequence). CDR3 sequence (DNA): TGTGCCAGCGTCCGAGTGGGAGAGGGTCAGCCCCAGCATTTT. This translates into CASVRVGEGQPQHF.

This clonotype was observed a handful of times. This chain links TRBV20-1 with TRBJ2-7, with 8 bases fitting TRBD1. There are 14 residues in the CDR3. After removal of 6 bases from V and 1 base from J, the junction contained 8 bases not matched to a gene. Germline V gives CDR1 DFQATT, CDR2 SNEGSKA (reference sequence). CDR3 bases: TGCAGTGCCCCTGCAGGGGGCAGGTCCTACGAGCAGTACTTC. Amino acid sequence: CSAPAGGRSYEQYF.

This clonotype was detected ten times or more. This chain uses TRBV6-5 with TRBJ2-3; tentative D call: TRBD2 (6 bases). Germline CDR1 and CDR2: MNHEY and SVGAGI. The germline V and J ends were trimmed by 7 bases and 10 bases, with 18 bases remaining between them. There are 13 residues in the CDR3. CDR3 sequence: CASTDVGGPPQYF. CDR3 bases: TGTGCCAGCACTGACGTCGGGGGACCTCCGCAGTATTTT.

There are a few counts of this clonotype. The chain couples TRBV5-1 to TRBJ2-1; 8 nucleotides align to TRBD2. J gave up 2 bases and V 0 bases, and 1 base lay outside the gene matches. CDR1 is SGHRS and CDR2 is YFSETQ in the germline V gene. The CDR3 loop spans 15 amino acids. CDR3 sequence reads: CASSLGTSPYNEQFF. The CDR3 DNA reads as TGCGCCAGCAGCTTGGGGACTAGCCCCTACAATGAGCAGTTCTTC.

This chain connects TRBV20-1 to TRBJ2-1; tentatively, D is TRBD1 (6 bases). The CDR3 spans 12 residues. CDR1 and CDR2 (germline): DFQATT, SNEGSKA (reference sequence). Between the trimmed V and J ends, which lost 3 bases and 7 bases, there was a span of 10 bases. CDR3 region: CSARATGNEQFF. DNA for the CDR3: TGCAGTGCTAGGGCCACAGGGAATGAGCAGTTCTTC.

This clonotype was counted a few times. The chain combines TRBV11-2 with TRBJ1-2; 7 nucleotides match TRBD1. The germline gives CDR1 SGHAT, CDR2 FQNNGV. V was clipped by 4 bases and J by 8 bases; unmatched bases: 4. The length of the CDR3 is 12 residues. CDR3 sequence reads: CASSSQGIGYTF. In nucleotides, the CDR3 is TGTGCCAGCAGCTCACAGGGGATCGGCTACACCTTC.

This clonotype has just a few counts. This rearrangement joins TRBV7-6 to TRBJ2-5, with D maybe TRBD1 (6 bases). Germline V gene lookup returns CDR1 SGHVS and CDR2 FNYEAQ. The V and J ends lost 6 bases and 3 bases respectively, with 17 bases between them. The CDR3 runs to 15 residues. CDR3 sequence (DNA): TGTGCCAGCAGTCCCGGACAGAAACTGGAAGAGACCCAGTACTTC. Its translation: CASSPGQKLEETQYF.

This sequence joins TRBV20-1 and TRBJ1-4; D is ambiguous. The V end lost 8 bases, the J end lost 4 bases, and 11 bases lay between the germline ends. Germline assignment: CDR1 DFQATT and CDR2 SNEGSKA (reference sequence). The CDR3 runs 12 residues. The CDR3 DNA is TGCAGTTCAAGGGATTATAATGAAAAACTGTTTTTT. Translating it yields CSSRDYNEKLFF.

The chain is built from TRBV5-1 and TRBJ2-1, with D possibly TRBD2 on 6 matching bases. V shed 0 bases and J shed 7 bases, with 11 bases lying between them. CDR1 and CDR2 (germline): SGHRS, YFSETQ. The CDR3 has 14 residues. CDR3 loop: CASSLEAGRNEQFF. CDR3 coding DNA: TGCGCCAGCAGCTTGGAGGCGGGGAGGAATGAGCAGTTCTTC.

The rearrangement links TRBV10-3 to TRBJ2-6; D remains ambiguous. Trimming took 10 bases from V and 0 from J, leaving 7 bases between them. The CDR3 runs to 13 residues. Germline CDR1 ENHRY, CDR2 SYGVKD. The CDR3 reads CATHFSGANVLTF. CDR3 bases: TGTGCCACCCACTTCTCTGGGGCCAACGTCCTGACTTTC.

This clonotype was detected only a few times. The J gene is TRBJ1-2, the V gene TRBV4-3, with no clear D. Between the trimmed V and J ends, which lost 3 bases and 5 bases, there was a span of 13 bases. The CDR3 consists of 14 residues. Germline-derived CDR1 and CDR2 are LGHNA and YSLEER. The chain's CDR3 is CASSQSSREYGYTF. The DNA of the CDR3 is TGCGCCAGCAGCCAGTCAAGCCGGGAGTATGGCTACACCTTC.

This clonotype was counted a few times. The chain employs TRBV6-5 and TRBJ2-3; 9 nucleotides line up with TRBD2. Unmatched junction bases numbered 15, after V lost 6 bases and J lost 2 bases. The CDR3 totals 18 residues. Germline V lookup: CDR1 MNHEY, CDR2 SVGAGI. CDR3 amino acids: CASSPGWGVAGATDTQYF. The CDR3 DNA sequence: TGTGCCAGCAGCCCCGGGTGGGGGGTAGCGGGGGCCACAGATACGCAGTATTTT.

This clonotype was seen at least ten times. The chain recombines TRBV12-3 or TRBV12-4 with TRBJ1-1, with D possibly TRBD1 on 6 matching bases. V was cut by 5 bases and J by 7 bases, with 23 bases left in between. This CDR3 has 16 amino acids. This CDR3 reads CASSLNTGPLGGEAFF. The CDR3 nucleotides are TGTGCCAGCAGTCTCAATACAGGGCCCCTAGGTGGTGAAGCTTTCTTT.

This clonotype appeared a few times. V and J are TRBV20-1 and TRBJ2-7; tentatively, D is TRBD2 (5 bases). Trimming left V 3 bases short and J 7 bases short, with 19 bases between. The CDR3 runs to 14 residues. Per the germline V gene, CDR1 is DFQATT and CDR2 is SNEGSKA (reference sequence). The CDR3 region has the DNA TGCAGTGCTAGGTATCTGGCCTCGACGGGGGAGCAGTACTTC. It codes for CSARYLASTGEQYF.

This clonotype was seen many times. This rearrangement joins TRBV4-1 to TRBJ2-7; D might be TRBD1 (6 bases). Germline loops: CDR1 MGHRA, CDR2 YSYEKL. The CDR3 sequence is 19 residues long. Deletions cut 1 base from V and 1 base from J, with 23 bases between. DNA of the CDR3: TGCGCCAGCAGCCAAGGAGGGGTGTGGGCAGGGGCCGCTTCCTACGAGCAGTACTTC. This sequence encodes CASSQGGVWAGAASYEQYF.

The sample holds a few counts of this clonotype. The gene calls are TRBV7-8 and TRBJ2-6, with D unresolved. V dropped 5 bases and J dropped 6 bases, with 14 bases sitting between them. The CDR3 has 15 residues. Germline-derived CDR1 and CDR2 are SGHVS and FQNEAQ. The CDR3 protein is CASSQPGVKANVLTF. For the CDR3, the DNA is TGTGCCAGCAGCCAGCCTGGGGTGAAGGCCAACGTCCTGACTTTC. The full variable domain, its missing parts supplied by reference TRBV7-8 and TRBJ2-6, is GAGVSQSPRYKVAKRGQDVALRCDPISGHVSLFWYQQALGQGPEFLTYFQNEAQLDKSGLPSDRFFAERPEGSVSTLKIQRTQQEDSAVYLCASSQPGVKANVLTFGAGSRLTVL.

In its sample, this clonotype was seen a few times. This chain connects TRBV12-3 or TRBV12-4 to TRBJ2-7, with 7 nucleotides matching TRBD1. Trimming took 5 bases from V and 2 from J; bases not matched to a gene: 3. The CDR3 is 13 amino acids. The CDR3 loop reads CASSIGTAYEQYV. DNA of the CDR3: TGTGCCAGCAGTATAGGGACAGCCTACGAGCAGTACGTC.

In its sample, this clonotype was seen a few times. This chain links TRBV18 with TRBJ2-3; D might be TRBD2 (6 bases). This CDR3 is 15 amino acids long. The germline CDR1 and CDR2 sequences are KGHSH and LQKENI. Trimming removed 4 bases at V and 0 bases at J, with 11 bases between. CDR3 in DNA: TGTGCCAGCTCACAGGGGAGGCTGAGCACAGATACGCAGTATTTT. It is translated as CASSQGRLSTDTQYF.

The V gene is TRBV12-3 or TRBV12-4, the J gene TRBJ1-3, with D perhaps matching TRBD1 (5 bases). The ends were cut back, 5 bases at V and 1 base at J, with 9 bases in the middle. The CDR3 extends over 14 amino acids. CDR3 amino acids: CASSPRESGNTIYF. The CDR3 nucleotides are TGTGCCAGCAGTCCCAGGGAATCTGGAAACACCATATATTTT.